The 15 T cell receptor beta chains below all came from one sample that was sequenced in a study of regulatory T cells in long-lasting Graves disease. HTBI primers from iRepertoire and Arm-PCR of CDR3 regions yielded the TCR beta libraries. Each CDR3 protein gets one entry after TCRdb re-called the multiplex PCR reads with MiXCR. The table shows roughly 510,000 distinct CDR3 sequences, with about 16% occurring only once. Regarding time point: newly diagnosed GD, antithyroid drugs for less than 3 months. With RNA extracted from PBMCs as input, the TCR library was made. The same sample was also studied in work on T cells in Graves' hyperthyroidism and ophthalmopathy.

The input for sequencing was peripheral blood mononuclear cells (PBMCs), taken at new diagnosis, from a patient treated with antithyroid drugs. The receptors originated from a man aged 18 to 29 with Graves disease.

This clonotype was seen a few times. V and J are TRBV11-2 and TRBJ2-4; D possibly corresponds to TRBD1 (5 bases). V lost 3 bases, J lost 7 bases, and 25 bases lay in between. CDR1 SGHAT and CDR2 FQNNGV come from the germline V gene. This CDR3 has 18 amino acids. CDR3 region: CASSLTDSALTLGNIQYF. CDR3 DNA: TGTGCCAGCAGCTTGACCGACAGCGCCCTAACCCTGGGGAACATTCAGTACTTC.

This clonotype was recorded many times. The chain links TRBV27 to TRBJ1-1; no definite D call. Trimming took 2 bases from V and 5 from J, leaving 12 bases between them. The germline CDR1 and CDR2 sequences are MNHEY and SMNVEV (reference sequence). The CDR3 length is 14 residues. The CDR3 DNA reads as TGTGCCAGCAGTTTAAACCCCCTTGGGACTGAAGCTTTCTTT. This codes for CASSLNPLGTEAFF.

This clonotype has at least ten counts. The chain is built from TRBV12-5 and TRBJ1-5, with TRBD1 matching 7 bases. Germline V CDR1 and CDR2: LGHNT, FRNRAP. V lost 6 bases to trimming and J lost 1 base; unmatched junction nucleotides: 9. The length of the CDR3 is 16 residues. CDR3 coding DNA: TGTGCTAGTGGCCAGGACAGGAGGTACAGCAATCAGCCCCAGCATTTT. It is translated as CASGQDRRYSNQPQHF.

This clonotype was observed many times. The rearrangement joins TRBV15 to TRBJ2-1; the D gene is possibly TRBD1 (6 bases). CDR1 and CDR2 (germline): LNHNV, YYDKDF (reference sequence). V was pared by 3 bases and J by 7 bases, with 16 bases between. CDR3 size: 15 residues. Written as DNA, the CDR3 is TGTGCCACCAGCAGGGGTGGGGGCGGCTCGAATGAGCAGTTCTTC. This encodes CATSRGGGGSNEQFF.

In this sample, this clonotype turned up a few times. V and J are TRBV20-1 and TRBJ2-3, with D possibly called TRBD1 or TRBD2 (7 bases each). The germline CDR1 and CDR2 sequences are DFQATT and SNEGSKA (reference sequence). V was trimmed by 1 base and J by 6 bases, leaving 20 bases between them. This CDR3 is built from 16 residues. The CDR3 DNA is TGCAGTGCTAGAGTTTCGAGACAGGGAGGGTGGGATACGCAGTATTTT. It codes for CSARVSRQGGWDTQYF.

This clonotype was recorded at least ten times. The gene calls are TRBV28 and TRBJ2-7; TRBD1 matches 9 bases. The V gene's germline CDR1 is MDHEN and CDR2 SYDVKM. This CDR3 contains 14 residues. The J segment lost 0 bases and the V segment lost 6 bases, leaving 3 bases of the junction unmatched. CDR3 protein: CASRDRGSSYEQYF. The CDR3 nucleotides read TGTGCCAGCAGAGACAGGGGGTCCTCCTACGAGCAGTACTTC.

As concerns this clonotype: A read error is likely, as this CDR3 ends without the conserved phenylalanine or tryptophan. This chain connects TRBV5-1 to TRBJ2-1, with 11 bases that match TRBD2. The trim removed 5 bases at V and 8 bases at J, leaving 15 bases unmatched. The CDR3 consists of 17 residues. Germline loops: CDR1 SGHRS, CDR2 YFSETQ. The CDR3 nucleotides read TGCGCCAGCAGTATCCGGACTAGCGGGTATGTCATGGATGAGCAGTTCCTC. It codes for CASSIRTSGYVMDEQFL.

The chain combines TRBV6-2 or TRBV6-3 with TRBJ2-2, with 15 bases lining up with TRBD2. This CDR3 comprises 19 residues. V lost 2 bases and J lost 4; bases outside the gene matches: 8. Germline CDR1 is MNHEY and CDR2 is SVGEGT. CDR3 nucleotides: TGTGCCAGCAGTTACGTGGGGACTAGCGGGAGGAGTATCACCGGGGAGCTGTTTTTT. Encoded protein: CASSYVGTSGRSITGELFF.

This clonotype appeared a few times. The DNA of the CDR3 is TGTGCCAGCAGCTCCCGGGGTAGTAGTGGAAGCTCCTACAATGAGCAGTTCTTC. Residues: CASSSRGSSGSSYNEQFF. J is TRBJ2-1 and V is TRBV5-4, with TRBD2 as a possible D gene (5 bases). Germline CDR1 reads SGHNT; CDR2 reads YYREEE (reference sequence). Trimming stripped 3 bases from V and 0 bases from J, with 19 bases between. This CDR3 spans 18 amino acids.

The rearrangement joins TRBV9 to TRBJ2-7, with 9 positions matching TRBD2. This CDR3 contains 16 residues. Germline V lookup: CDR1 SGDLS, CDR2 YYNGEE. Unmatched junction bases numbered 9, after V lost 3 bases and J lost 2 bases. CDR3 loop: CASSGGTSLPPYEQYF. The DNA for the CDR3 is TGTGCCAGCAGCGGGGGGACTAGCCTCCCGCCCTACGAGCAGTACTTC.

This rearrangement joins TRBV7-6 to TRBJ2-7, with 13 bases aligning to TRBD2. V was clipped by 10 bases and J by 5 bases; unmatched bases: 8. CDR1 SGHVS and CDR2 FNYEAQ come from the germline V gene. This CDR3 spans 14 amino acids. The DNA for the CDR3 is TGTGCCACCAAAACTAGCGGGAGGGCCCACGAGCAGTACTTC. It is translated as CATKTSGRAHEQYF. Full variable domain (rest looked up from reference TRBV7-6 and TRBJ2-7): GAGVSQSPRYKVTKRGQDVALRCDPISGHVSLYWYRQALGQGPEFLTYFNYEAQQDKSGLPNDRFSAERPEGSISTLTIQRTEQRDSAMYRCATKTSGRAHEQYFGPGTRLTVT.

This clonotype was seen more than once but under ten times. The chain joins TRBV19 to TRBJ2-5; the D is unclear. V lost 3 bases to trimming and J lost 7 bases, with 6 bases between them. The CDR3 is made up of 11 amino acids. Looked up from germline, CDR1 is LNHDA and CDR2 is SQIVND (reference sequence). The CDR3: CASSILGTQYF. DNA for the CDR3: TGTGCCAGTAGTATCTTGGGGACCCAGTACTTC.

The table lists this clonotype with a few counts. This chain joins TRBV29-1 and TRBJ2-3; the match to TRBD2 covers 16 bases. Looked up from germline, CDR1 is SQVTM and CDR2 is ANQGSEA. The CDR3 is 16 amino acids. J lost 4 bases, V lost 3 bases, and 4 bases had no gene match. The CDR3 protein is CSVDGTSGRASDTQYF. DNA for the CDR3: TGCAGCGTTGACGGGACTAGCGGGAGGGCGTCAGATACGCAGTATTTT.

The CDR3 reads CASSPPIGDRRNEKLFF. The CDR3, as DNA: TGTGCCAGCAGTCCGCCGATAGGGGACAGACGAAATGAAAAACTGTTTTTT. The chain recombines TRBV6-1 with TRBJ1-4; 7 bases are a match to TRBD1. Germline V gene lookup returns CDR1 MNHNS and CDR2 SASEGT. This CDR3 is 17 amino acids long. Trimming removed 5 bases from V and 5 bases from J; junction bases left unmatched: 14.

Many counts were recorded for this clonotype. The V and J genes are TRBV29-1 and TRBJ2-1; D ambiguous. The CDR3 contains 8 residues. CDR1 is SQVTM and CDR2 is ANQGSEA in the germline V gene. The CDR3 DNA is TGCAGTGGGGATGAGCAGTTCTTC. Translated, it gives CSGDEQFF.